These 25 T cell receptor beta chains came from one sample sequenced in a study of CD8 T cells in ankylosing spondylitis (dated by TCRdb to 2016 to 2017). Library creation used 5' RACE. These reads were obtained on an Illumina HiSeq 2500. The public reads were reprocessed in TCRdb via fastp at Q25 and MiXCR, keeping in-frame beta chains. Rows with one shared CDR3 protein collapse into an entry with the most common genes and DNA. The sample profile shows tens of thousands of distinct CDR3 sequences; around 2.9% of them were found once. Clones ranked in the top ten supply over 4% of the sample. Material for sequencing was blood, either unsorted or a sorted T cell fraction (not recorded which). These receptors all stem from a male donor with ankylosing spondylitis or in good health (not recorded which).

This clonotype was counted many times. In nucleotides, the CDR3 is TGTGCCAGCAGCCTCGGTGCTAGCGGGACGTATGAGCAGTTCTTC. Translation gives CASSLGASGTYEQFF. The V call is TRBV9, the J call TRBJ2-1, with 9 bases that match TRBD2. The germline V gene encodes CDR1 SGDLS and CDR2 YYNGEE. After removal of 4 bases from V and 8 bases from J, the junction contained 10 bases not matched to a gene. The CDR3 consists of 15 residues. The complete variable domain, with remaining parts taken from reference TRBV9 and TRBJ2-1, reads DSGVTQTPKHLITATGQRVTLRCSPRSGDLSVYWYQQSLDQGLQFLIQYYNGEERAKGNILERFSAQQFPDLHSELNLSSLELGDSALYFCASSLGASGTYEQFFGPGTRLTVL.

This clonotype was counted at least ten times. The V gene is TRBV9, the J gene TRBJ2-7; D uncertain. Germline-derived CDR1 and CDR2 are SGDLS and YYNGEE. The CDR3 has 14 amino acids. V dropped 0 bases and J dropped 1 base, with 8 bases sitting between them. This CDR3 reads CASSVDQASYEQYF. The CDR3 DNA reads TGTGCCAGCAGCGTAGACCAGGCATCCTACGAGCAGTACTTC. The full variable domain, with the rest looked up from reference TRBV9 and TRBJ2-7, is DSGVTQTPKHLITATGQRVTLRCSPRSGDLSVYWYQQSLDQGLQFLIQYYNGEERAKGNILERFSAQQFPDLHSELNLSSLELGDSALYFCASSVDQASYEQYFGPGTRLTVT.

This clonotype was observed at least ten times. The CDR3 region is CASSVNVNTGELFF. CDR3 in DNA: TGTGCCAGCAGCGTAAACGTTAACACCGGGGAGCTGTTTTTT. V and J are TRBV9 and TRBJ2-2; D uncertain. The CDR3 totals 14 residues. Germline-derived CDR1 and CDR2 are SGDLS and YYNGEE. V was shortened by 1 base and J by 2 bases, with 6 bases between the two germline ends.

Many counts were recorded for this clonotype. The rearrangement links TRBV9 to TRBJ2-7, with D maybe TRBD1 (6 bases). The CDR3 covers 14 residues. Germline assignment: CDR1 SGDLS and CDR2 YYNGEE. Trimming took off 4 bases at V and 5 bases at J, with 16 bases between the two ends. The CDR3 nucleotides read TGTGCCAGCAGCCTACAGGGCCCTCAAGACGAGCAGTACTTC. It specifies CASSLQGPQDEQYF. Variable domain in full (rest from reference TRBV9 and TRBJ2-7): DSGVTQTPKHLITATGQRVTLRCSPRSGDLSVYWYQQSLDQGLQFLIQYYNGEERAKGNILERFSAQQFPDLHSELNLSSLELGDSALYFCASSLQGPQDEQYFGPGTRLTVT.

This clonotype occurred many times. CDR3 sequence reads: CASSRGGGYEQYF. DNA for the CDR3: TGTGCCAGCAGCCGGGGAGGGGGATACGAGCAGTACTTC. The chain joins TRBV9 to TRBJ2-7; D possibly corresponds to TRBD2 (7 bases). Germline V gives CDR1 SGDLS, CDR2 YYNGEE. The CDR3 runs 13 residues. Trimming removed 4 bases at V and 4 bases at J, with 12 bases between.

This clonotype was seen at least ten times. The chain has TRBV9 and TRBJ1-1; TRBD1 matches at 8 bases. The V gene end was trimmed by 2 bases and the J gene end by 3 bases; junction bases not matched to a gene: 6. Germline V gene lookup returns CDR1 SGDLS and CDR2 YYNGEE. The CDR3 is 15 residues long. The CDR3 nucleotides are TGTGCCAGCAGCGTGAGGACAGGGAGGGACACTGAAGCTTTCTTT. Its protein product is CASSVRTGRDTEAFF.

This clonotype was seen ten or more times. This chain uses TRBV9 with TRBJ2-2, with D possibly matching TRBD1 (6 bases). The germline gives CDR1 SGDLS, CDR2 YYNGEE. V lost 6 bases to trimming and J lost 6 bases, with 15 bases between them. This CDR3 has 14 residues. The CDR3 nucleotides read TGTGCCAGCACCTGGGGACACGGATCCGGGGAGCTGTTTTTT. The encoded protein is CASTWGHGSGELFF.

This clonotype was picked up many times. The chain uses TRBV9 and TRBJ2-7; the D is unclear. There are 15 residues in the CDR3. Between the trimmed V and J ends, which lost 4 bases and 2 bases, there was a span of 16 bases. Germline CDR1 SGDLS, CDR2 YYNGEE. In DNA, the CDR3 is TGTGCCAGCAGCCCCTCCCCGTTAGGCACCTACGAGCAGTACTTC. Protein: CASSPSPLGTYEQYF.

This clonotype was counted many times. The CDR3 loop reads CASTPSGGQETQYF. CDR3 bases: TGTGCCAGCACCCCCTCGGGGGGACAAGAGACCCAGTACTTC. The V call is TRBV9, the J call TRBJ2-5; TRBD2 aligns across 7 bases. Germline V gene sequence: CDR1 SGDLS, CDR2 YYNGEE. V lost 6 bases to trimming and J lost 2 bases; unmatched junction nucleotides: 7. There are 14 residues in the CDR3.

At least ten counts were recorded for this clonotype. The V and J genes are TRBV9 and TRBJ2-7; D gene ambiguous. The CDR3 spans 15 residues. V lost 0 bases to trimming and J lost 0 bases, with 10 bases between them. Looked up from germline, CDR1 is SGDLS and CDR2 is YYNGEE. The CDR3 DNA is TGTGCCAGCAGCGTAGTGGACGGAAGCTCCTACGAGCAGTACTTC. This encodes CASSVVDGSSYEQYF.

This clonotype has a count of ten or more. The chain links TRBV9 to TRBJ2-7; a weak D match, TRBD2 (6 bases). Trimming left V 3 bases short and J 6 bases short, with 22 bases between. This CDR3 comprises 16 residues. In germline, CDR1 is SGDLS, CDR2 YYNGEE. The CDR3 here is CASSGGPWRDRPEQYF. Written as DNA, the CDR3 is TGTGCCAGCAGCGGGGGCCCCTGGCGGGATAGGCCCGAGCAGTACTTC.

This clonotype appeared many times. V and J are TRBV9 and TRBJ2-3; tentatively, D is TRBD2 (6 bases). V lost 2 bases and J lost 5, with 18 bases in between. This CDR3 is 16 amino acids long. Germline V gene data show CDR1 as SGDLS and CDR2 as YYNGEE. Written as DNA, the CDR3 is TGTGCCAGCAGCGTTTCCGGGACTGGTTCTATAGATACGCAGTATTTT. It specifies CASSVSGTGSIDTQYF. The variable domain in full, with the rest retrieved from reference TRBV9 and TRBJ2-3, is DSGVTQTPKHLITATGQRVTLRCSPRSGDLSVYWYQQSLDQGLQFLIQYYNGEERAKGNILERFSAQQFPDLHSELNLSSLELGDSALYFCASSVSGTGSIDTQYFGPGTRLTVL.

This clonotype was observed many times. The CDR3, as DNA: TGTGCCAGCAGCGTAGATCACAACTATGGCTACACCTTC. This sequence encodes CASSVDHNYGYTF. The chain couples TRBV9 to TRBJ1-2, with no clear D. This CDR3 contains 13 residues. CDR1 is SGDLS, CDR2 YYNGEE, per germline. The V gene lost 0 bases and the J gene lost 2 bases, with 5 bases spanning the gap.

This clonotype was observed many times. The rearrangement uses TRBV9 and TRBJ2-5, with a tentative D call TRBD2 (5 bases). This CDR3 is 14 amino acids long. From germline, CDR1 is SGDLS and CDR2 YYNGEE. V lost 2 bases and J lost 5, with 13 bases in between. The CDR3 region is CASSVLASLETQYF. CDR3 DNA: TGTGCCAGCAGCGTTTTGGCTAGCCTGGAGACCCAGTACTTC.

This clonotype was recorded at least ten times. V usage is TRBV9 and J usage is TRBJ2-1; 16 nucleotides line up with TRBD2. J was trimmed by 8 bases and V by 4 bases; bases with no gene match: 6. The CDR3 has 16 residues. Germline CDR1 SGDLS, CDR2 YYNGEE. The CDR3: CASSPGTSGRAHEQFF. The CDR3 DNA reads TGTGCCAGCAGCCCCGGGACTAGCGGGAGGGCGCATGAGCAGTTCTTC. The entire variable domain, with the rest obtained from reference TRBV9 and TRBJ2-1, is as follows: DSGVTQTPKHLITATGQRVTLRCSPRSGDLSVYWYQQSLDQGLQFLIQYYNGEERAKGNILERFSAQQFPDLHSELNLSSLELGDSALYFCASSPGTSGRAHEQFFGPGTRLTVL.

This clonotype was picked up many times. This rearrangement joins TRBV9 to TRBJ2-7; 9 bases are a match to TRBD1. The V gene's germline CDR1 is SGDLS and CDR2 YYNGEE. Losses at the gene ends were 5 bases for V and 3 bases for J; bases not matched to a gene: 6. This CDR3 contains 14 residues. Here the CDR3 DNA reads TGTGCCAGCAGTGCGGGACAGGGAGGCTACGAGCAGTACTTC. Translating it yields CASSAGQGGYEQYF.

This clonotype was counted many times. The chain uses TRBV9 and TRBJ2-1; D is possibly TRBD2 (5 bases). CDR3 length equals 12 residues. CDR1 and CDR2 from the germline V gene are SGDLS and YYNGEE. V shed 2 bases and J shed 9 bases, with 9 bases lying between them. In nucleotides, the CDR3 is TGTGCCAGCAGCGTGGGAGTAGGTGAGCAGTTCTTC. Encoded protein: CASSVGVGEQFF. Looking up the rest from reference TRBV9 and TRBJ2-1 gives the full variable domain: DSGVTQTPKHLITATGQRVTLRCSPRSGDLSVYWYQQSLDQGLQFLIQYYNGEERAKGNILERFSAQQFPDLHSELNLSSLELGDSALYFCASSVGVGEQFFGPGTRLTVL.

This clonotype was seen ten or more times. The chain couples TRBV9 to TRBJ1-6, with D possibly TRBD1 on 6 matching bases. CDR3 size: 15 residues. Germline loops: CDR1 SGDLS, CDR2 YYNGEE. The V end lost 4 bases, the J end lost 5 bases, and 13 bases lay between the germline ends. DNA for the CDR3: TGTGCCAGCAGCTTGAGACAGGCAGATAATTCACCCCTCCACTTT. Translated, it gives CASSLRQADNSPLHF.

This clonotype appeared many times. The V and J genes are TRBV9 and TRBJ2-3; D perhaps matches TRBD2 (6 bases). Trimming shortened V by 2 bases and J by 1 base, and 14 bases separated the two germline ends. The CDR3 consists of 16 residues. Germline lookup yields CDR1 SGDLS and CDR2 YYNGEE. The CDR3 coding sequence is TGTGCCAGCAGCGTGAGGCGGGGAGAGGGCACAGATACGCAGTATTTT. Translation: CASSVRRGEGTDTQYF.

This clonotype was seen at least ten times. V and J are TRBV9 and TRBJ2-3, with 15 bases fitting TRBD2. Germline assignment: CDR1 SGDLS and CDR2 YYNGEE. The CDR3 covers 16 residues. V lost 3 bases, J lost 6 bases, and 5 bases stayed unmatched. The CDR3 DNA reads TGTGCCAGCAGCGCAGGACTAGCGGGAGGGCATGATACGCAGTATTTT. Translation: CASSAGLAGGHDTQYF.

In its sample, this clonotype was seen many times. The V gene is TRBV6-4, the J gene TRBJ2-1, with D uncertain. This CDR3 contains 14 residues. CDR1 is MRHNA and CDR2 is SNTAGT in the germline V gene. V was shortened by 3 bases and J by 5 bases, with 11 bases between the two germline ends. The CDR3 nucleotides are TGTGCCAGCAGTGAAAACTACCCCCACAATGAGCAGTTCTTC. Protein product: CASSENYPHNEQFF.

The chain couples TRBV9 to TRBJ2-7; TRBD1 matches 10 bases. Germline trimming cut 2 bases from V and 6 bases from J; bases unmatched to any gene: 11. The CDR3 runs to 16 residues. The germline V gene has CDR1 SGDLS and CDR2 YYNGEE. CDR3 in amino acids: CASSVAPGTGAAEQYF. The CDR3 bases are TGTGCCAGCAGCGTGGCCCCCGGGACAGGGGCCGCCGAGCAGTACTTC.

This clonotype occurred many times. The chain carries TRBV9 and TRBJ1-2; 9 bases map to TRBD1. V shed 4 bases, J shed 3 bases, and the junction held 1 base outside the gene matches. CDR3 length: 13 residues. CDR1 and CDR2 from the germline V gene are SGDLS and YYNGEE. In DNA form, the CDR3 reads TGTGCCAGCAGCCGGGACAGGGACTATGGCTACACCTTC. Translated: CASSRDRDYGYTF.

This clonotype was seen ten or more times. V is TRBV9 and J is TRBJ2-7; D is ambiguous. This CDR3 comprises 13 residues. The germline V gene has CDR1 SGDLS and CDR2 YYNGEE. V was cut by 4 bases and J by 3 bases, with 11 bases left in between. The chain's CDR3 is CASSPGRNYEQYF. DNA of the CDR3: TGTGCCAGCAGCCCAGGACGGAACTACGAGCAGTACTTC.

This clonotype has only a few counts. The V gene is TRBV9, the J gene TRBJ2-1, with TRBD2 matching over 10 bases. This CDR3 has 15 amino acids. The germline V gene encodes CDR1 SGDLS and CDR2 YYNGEE. Losses at the gene ends were 1 base for V and 7 bases for J; bases not matched to a gene: 5. The CDR3 protein is CASSVQLAGVNEQFF. As DNA, the CDR3 is TGTGCCAGCAGCGTACAGCTAGCGGGAGTAAATGAGCAGTTCTTC.